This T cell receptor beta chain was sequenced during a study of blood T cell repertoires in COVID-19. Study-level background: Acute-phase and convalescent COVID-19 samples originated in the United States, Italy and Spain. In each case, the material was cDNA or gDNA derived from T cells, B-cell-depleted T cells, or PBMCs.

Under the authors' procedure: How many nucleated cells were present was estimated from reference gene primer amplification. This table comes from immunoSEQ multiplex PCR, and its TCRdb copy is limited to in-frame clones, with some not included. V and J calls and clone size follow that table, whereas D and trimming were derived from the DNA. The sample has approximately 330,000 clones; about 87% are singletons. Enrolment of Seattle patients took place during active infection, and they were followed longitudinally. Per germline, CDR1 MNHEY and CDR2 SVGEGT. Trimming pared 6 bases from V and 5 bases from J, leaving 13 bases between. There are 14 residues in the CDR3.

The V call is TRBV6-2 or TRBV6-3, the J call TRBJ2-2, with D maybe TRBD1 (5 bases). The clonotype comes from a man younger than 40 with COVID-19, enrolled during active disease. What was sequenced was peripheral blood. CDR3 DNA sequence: TGTGCCAGCAGCGGCAGGGAATGGACCGGGGAGCTGTTTTTT. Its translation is CASSGREWTGELFF.